Sequencing of this T cell receptor beta chain was carried out in a study of T cells in Graves' hyperthyroidism and ophthalmopathy. Template material for amplifying TCR beta CDR3 regions consisted of RNA transcripts. First-round RT-PCR targeting the TCR CDR3 was performed with the HTBI primer set. TCRdb passed the multiplex PCR reads through MiXCR, listing each CDR3 protein once. Of about 710,000 distinct CDR3 sequences listed, about 15% are singletons. There are many counts of this clonotype. The CDR3 length is 13 residues. From germline, CDR1 is KGHSH and CDR2 LQKENI. Between the trimmed V and J ends, which lost 2 bases and 5 bases, there was a span of 6 bases.

This sequence was found in a man younger than 35 with Graves' hyperthyroidism. This chain connects TRBV18 to TRBJ2-2; D is ambiguous. Sequenced sample: blood. Written as DNA, the CDR3 is TGTGCCAGCTCACCAACGCAAACCGGGGAGCTGTTTTTT. Translation gives CASSPTQTGELFF.